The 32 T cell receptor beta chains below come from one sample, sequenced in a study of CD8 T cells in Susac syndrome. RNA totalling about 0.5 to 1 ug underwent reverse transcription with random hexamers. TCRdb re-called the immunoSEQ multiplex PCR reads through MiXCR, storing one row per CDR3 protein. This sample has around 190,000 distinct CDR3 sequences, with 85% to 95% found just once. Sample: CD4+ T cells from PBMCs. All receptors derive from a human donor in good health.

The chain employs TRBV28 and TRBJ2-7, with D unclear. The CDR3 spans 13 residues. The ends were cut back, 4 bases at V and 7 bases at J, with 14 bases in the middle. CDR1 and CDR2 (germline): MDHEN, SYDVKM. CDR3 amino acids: CASSSPALGEQYV. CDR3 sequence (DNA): TGTGCCAGCAGTTCCCCCGCCCTAGGGGAGCAGTACGTC.

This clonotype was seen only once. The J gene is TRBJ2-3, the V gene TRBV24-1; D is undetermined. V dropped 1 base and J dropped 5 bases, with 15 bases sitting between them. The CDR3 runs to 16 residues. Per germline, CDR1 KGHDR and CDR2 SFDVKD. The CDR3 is CATSDFGRPEEDTQYF. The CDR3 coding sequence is TGTGCCACCAGTGATTTCGGGCGCCCGGAAGAAGATACGCAGTATTTT.

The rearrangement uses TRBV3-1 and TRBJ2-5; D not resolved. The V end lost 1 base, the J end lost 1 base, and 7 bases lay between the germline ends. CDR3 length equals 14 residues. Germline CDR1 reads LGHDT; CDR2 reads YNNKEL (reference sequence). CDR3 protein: CASSQGAIQETQYF. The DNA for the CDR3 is TGTGCCAGCAGCCAAGGAGCGATCCAAGAGACCCAGTACTTC.

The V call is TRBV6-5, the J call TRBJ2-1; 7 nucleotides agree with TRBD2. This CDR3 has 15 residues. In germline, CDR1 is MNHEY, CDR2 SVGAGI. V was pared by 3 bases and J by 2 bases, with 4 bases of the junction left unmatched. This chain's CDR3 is CASSYSGRAYNEQFF. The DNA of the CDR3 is TGTGCCAGCAGTTATAGTGGGAGGGCCTACAATGAGCAGTTCTTC.

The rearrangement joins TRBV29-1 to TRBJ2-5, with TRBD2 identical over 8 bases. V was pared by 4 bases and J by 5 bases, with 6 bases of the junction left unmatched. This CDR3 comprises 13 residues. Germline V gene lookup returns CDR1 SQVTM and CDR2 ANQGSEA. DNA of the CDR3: TGCAGCGTTGCTCGGAGCGGGGGTGAGACCCAGTACTTC. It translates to CSVARSGGETQYF.

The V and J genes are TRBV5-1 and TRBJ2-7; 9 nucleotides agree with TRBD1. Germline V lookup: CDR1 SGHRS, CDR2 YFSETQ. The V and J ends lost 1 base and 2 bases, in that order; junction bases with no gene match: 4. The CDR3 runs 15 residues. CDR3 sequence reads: CASSLRGQGAYEQYF. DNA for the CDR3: TGCGCCAGCAGCTTGAGGGGACAGGGAGCCTACGAGCAGTACTTC.

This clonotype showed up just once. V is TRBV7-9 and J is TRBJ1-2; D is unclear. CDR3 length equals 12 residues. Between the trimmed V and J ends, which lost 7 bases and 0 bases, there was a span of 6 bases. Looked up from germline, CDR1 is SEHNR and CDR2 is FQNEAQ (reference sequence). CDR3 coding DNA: TGTGCCAGCACCCCAGCTAACTATGGCTACACCTTC. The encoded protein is CASTPANYGYTF.

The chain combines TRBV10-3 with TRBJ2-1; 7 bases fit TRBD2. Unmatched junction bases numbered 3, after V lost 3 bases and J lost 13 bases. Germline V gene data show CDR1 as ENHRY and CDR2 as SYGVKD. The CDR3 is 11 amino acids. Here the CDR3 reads CAISELGLQFF. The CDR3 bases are TGTGCCATCAGTGAACTGGGACTACAGTTCTTC.

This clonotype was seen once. CDR3 amino acids: CASSQRDRINEKLFF. The CDR3 coding sequence is TGCGCCAGCAGCCAAAGGGACAGGATTAATGAAAAACTGTTTTTT. The chain has TRBV4-1 and TRBJ1-4, with TRBD1 matching over 8 bases. J was trimmed by 4 bases and V by 2 bases; bases with no gene match: 3. The CDR3 runs 15 residues. The germline CDR1 and CDR2 sequences are MGHRA and YSYEKL.

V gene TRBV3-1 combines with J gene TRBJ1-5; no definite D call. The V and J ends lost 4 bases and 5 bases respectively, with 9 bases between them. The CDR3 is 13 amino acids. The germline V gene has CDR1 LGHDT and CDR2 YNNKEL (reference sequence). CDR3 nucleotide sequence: TGTGCCAGCAGCCCCGGCGGACATCAGCCCCAGCATTTT. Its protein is CASSPGGHQPQHF.

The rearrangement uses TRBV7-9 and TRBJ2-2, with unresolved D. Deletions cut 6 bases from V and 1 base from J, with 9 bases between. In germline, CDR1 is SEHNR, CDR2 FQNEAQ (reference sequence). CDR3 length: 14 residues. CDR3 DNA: TGTGCCAGCAGTATCCCAGTGAACACCGGGGAGCTGTTTTTT. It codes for CASSIPVNTGELFF.

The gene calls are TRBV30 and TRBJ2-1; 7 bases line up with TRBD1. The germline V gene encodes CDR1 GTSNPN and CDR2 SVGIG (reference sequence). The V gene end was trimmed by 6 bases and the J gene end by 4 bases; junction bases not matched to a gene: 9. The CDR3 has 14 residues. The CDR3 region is CACRLGTVYNEQFF. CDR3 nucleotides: TGTGCCTGCCGTTTGGGGACAGTTTACAATGAGCAGTTCTTC.

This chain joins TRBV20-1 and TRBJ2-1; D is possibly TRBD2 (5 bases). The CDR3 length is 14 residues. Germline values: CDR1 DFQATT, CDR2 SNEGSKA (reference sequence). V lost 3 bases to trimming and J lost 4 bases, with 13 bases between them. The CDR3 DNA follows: TGCAGTGCTAGTCCCAGAGCGGCTTACAATGAGCAGTTCTTC. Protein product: CSASPRAAYNEQFF.

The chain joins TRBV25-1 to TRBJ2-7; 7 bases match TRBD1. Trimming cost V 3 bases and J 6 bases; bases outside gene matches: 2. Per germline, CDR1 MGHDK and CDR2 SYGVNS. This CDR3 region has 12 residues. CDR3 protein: CASSEDRTEQYF. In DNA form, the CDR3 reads TGTGCCAGCAGTGAGGACAGGACCGAGCAGTACTTC.

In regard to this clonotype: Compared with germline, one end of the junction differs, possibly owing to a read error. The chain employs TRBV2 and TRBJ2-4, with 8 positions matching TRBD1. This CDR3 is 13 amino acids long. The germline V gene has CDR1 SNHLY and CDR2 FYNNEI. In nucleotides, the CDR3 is TGTGCCAGCTCCAAAACCGCAGGGGGCTATTTGGACTTC. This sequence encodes CASSKTAGGYLDF. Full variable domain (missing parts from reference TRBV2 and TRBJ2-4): EPEVTQTPSHQVTQMGQEVILRCVPISNHLYFYWYRQILGQKVEFLVSFYNNEISEKSEIFDDQFSVERPDGSNFTLKIRSTKLEDSAMYFCASSKTAGGYLDFGAGTRLSVL.

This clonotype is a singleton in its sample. This chain's CDR3 is CASSLDVPRGNQPQHF. As DNA, the CDR3 is TGCGCCAGCAGTCTGGACGTCCCGAGGGGCAATCAGCCCCAGCATTTT. V gene TRBV23-1 combines with J gene TRBJ1-5; D gene uncertain. TRBV23-1 is marked as an open reading frame, function uncertain. CDR3 length equals 16 residues. The V end was cut by 4 bases, the J end by 2 bases, with 15 bases between.

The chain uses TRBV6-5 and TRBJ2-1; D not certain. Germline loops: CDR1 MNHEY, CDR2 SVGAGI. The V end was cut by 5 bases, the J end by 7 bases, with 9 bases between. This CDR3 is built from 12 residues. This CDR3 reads CASSKNRNEQFF. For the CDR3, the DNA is TGTGCCAGCAGTAAAAACAGAAATGAGCAGTTCTTC.

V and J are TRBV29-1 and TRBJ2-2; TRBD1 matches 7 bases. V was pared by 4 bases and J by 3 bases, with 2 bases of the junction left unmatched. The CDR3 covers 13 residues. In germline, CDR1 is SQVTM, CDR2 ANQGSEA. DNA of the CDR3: TGCAGCGTTGTCACAGGGGACACCGGGGAGCTGTTTTTT. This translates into CSVVTGDTGELFF.

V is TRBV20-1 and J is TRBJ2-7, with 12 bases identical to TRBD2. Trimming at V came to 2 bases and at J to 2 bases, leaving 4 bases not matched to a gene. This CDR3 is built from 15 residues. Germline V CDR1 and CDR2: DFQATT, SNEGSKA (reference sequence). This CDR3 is CSARSTSGGAYEQYF. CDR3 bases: TGCAGTGCTAGATCGACTAGCGGGGGCGCCTACGAGCAGTACTTC.

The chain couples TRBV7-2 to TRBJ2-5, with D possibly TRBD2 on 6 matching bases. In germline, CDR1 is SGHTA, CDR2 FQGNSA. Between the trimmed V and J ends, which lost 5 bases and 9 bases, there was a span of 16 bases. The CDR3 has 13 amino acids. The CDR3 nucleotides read TGTGCCAGCAGCGAGGGAACTAGCTTGTCCCAGTACTTC. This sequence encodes CASSEGTSLSQYF.

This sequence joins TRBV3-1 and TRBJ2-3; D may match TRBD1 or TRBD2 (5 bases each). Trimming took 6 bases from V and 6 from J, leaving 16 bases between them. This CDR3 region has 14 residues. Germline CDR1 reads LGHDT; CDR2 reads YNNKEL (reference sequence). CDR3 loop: CASSRDGFSDTQYF. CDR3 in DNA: TGTGCCAGCAGTCGGGACGGGTTCTCCGATACGCAGTATTTT.

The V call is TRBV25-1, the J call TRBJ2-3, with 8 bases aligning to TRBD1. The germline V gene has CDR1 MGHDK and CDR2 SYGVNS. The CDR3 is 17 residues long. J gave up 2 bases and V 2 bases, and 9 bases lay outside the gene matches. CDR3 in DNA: TGTGCCAGCAGTGAAGGGACAGGACTGGGTTCCACAGATACGCAGTATTTT. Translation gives CASSEGTGLGSTDTQYF.

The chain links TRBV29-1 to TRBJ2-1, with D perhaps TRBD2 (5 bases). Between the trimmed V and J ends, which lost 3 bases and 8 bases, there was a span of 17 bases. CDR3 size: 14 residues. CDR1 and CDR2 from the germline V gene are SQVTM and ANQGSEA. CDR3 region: CSVEASLERDEQFF. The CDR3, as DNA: TGCAGCGTTGAGGCTAGCCTGGAACGCGATGAGCAGTTCTTC.

CDR3: CSVEDLFRWGTEAFF. The CDR3 nucleotides are TGCAGCGTTGAAGATCTTTTCCGATGGGGCACTGAAGCTTTCTTT. The chain has TRBV29-1 and TRBJ1-1; no clear D. Trimming cost V 0 bases and J 4 bases, with 15 bases left between them. The germline V gene encodes CDR1 SQVTM and CDR2 ANQGSEA. This CDR3 region has 15 residues.

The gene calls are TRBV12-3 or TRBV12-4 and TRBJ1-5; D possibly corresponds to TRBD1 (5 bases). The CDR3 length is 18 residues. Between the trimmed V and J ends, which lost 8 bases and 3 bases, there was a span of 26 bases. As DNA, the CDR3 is TGTGCCAGCCAGCAGTTTACCGGGGGTGGGGGTTCCAATCAGCCCCAGCATTTT. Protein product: CASQQFTGGGGSNQPQHF.

The chain's CDR3 is CASSYSLGSGELFF. In DNA form, the CDR3 reads TGTGCCAGCAGCTACTCCTTGGGTTCCGGGGAGCTGTTTTTT. This chain joins TRBV7-3 and TRBJ2-2; D not certain. The CDR3 spans 14 residues. CDR1 and CDR2 from the germline V gene are SGHTA and FQGTGA. Trimming pared 4 bases from V and 6 bases from J, leaving 12 bases between.

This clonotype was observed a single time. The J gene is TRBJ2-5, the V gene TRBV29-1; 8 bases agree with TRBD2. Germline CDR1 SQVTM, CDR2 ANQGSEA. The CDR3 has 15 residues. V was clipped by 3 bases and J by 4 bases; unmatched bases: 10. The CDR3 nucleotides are TGCAGCGTTGAGTTGTTCGGGGGGGCAAGAGAGACCCAGTACTTC. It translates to CSVELFGGARETQYF.

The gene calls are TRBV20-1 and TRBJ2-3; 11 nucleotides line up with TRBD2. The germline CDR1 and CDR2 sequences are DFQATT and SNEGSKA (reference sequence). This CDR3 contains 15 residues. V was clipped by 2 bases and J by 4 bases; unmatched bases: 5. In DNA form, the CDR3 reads TGCAGTGCTAGACCGGGGACTAGCGGCGCAGATACGCAGTATTTT. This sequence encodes CSARPGTSGADTQYF.

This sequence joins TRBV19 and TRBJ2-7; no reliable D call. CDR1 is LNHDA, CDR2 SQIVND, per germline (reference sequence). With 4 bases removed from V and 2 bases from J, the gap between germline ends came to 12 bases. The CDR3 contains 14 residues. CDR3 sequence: CASSKAEYTYEQYF. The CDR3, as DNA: TGTGCCAGTAGTAAGGCGGAGTACACCTACGAGCAGTACTTC. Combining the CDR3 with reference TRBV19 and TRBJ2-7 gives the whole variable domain DGGITQSPKYLFRKEGQNVTLSCEQNLNHDAMYWYRQDPGQGLRLIYYSQIVNDFQKGDIAEGYSVSREKKESFPLTVTSAQKNPTAFYLCASSKAEYTYEQYFGPGTRLTVT.

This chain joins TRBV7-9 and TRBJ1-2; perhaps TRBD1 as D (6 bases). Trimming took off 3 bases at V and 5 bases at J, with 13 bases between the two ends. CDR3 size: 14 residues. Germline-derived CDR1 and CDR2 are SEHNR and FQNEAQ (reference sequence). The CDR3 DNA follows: TGTGCCAGCAGCTTTGGGGGCAACGCTTATGGCTACACCTTC. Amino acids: CASSFGGNAYGYTF.

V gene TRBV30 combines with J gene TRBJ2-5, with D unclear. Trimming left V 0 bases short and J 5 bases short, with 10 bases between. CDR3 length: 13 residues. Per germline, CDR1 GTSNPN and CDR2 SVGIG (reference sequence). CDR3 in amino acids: CAWSVSSRETQYF. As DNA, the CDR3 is TGTGCCTGGAGTGTCTCGAGTAGGGAGACCCAGTACTTC. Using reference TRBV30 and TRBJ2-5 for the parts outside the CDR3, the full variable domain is SQTIHQWPATLVQPVGSPLSLECTVEGTSNPNLYWYRQAAGRGLQLLFYSVGIGQISSEVPQNLSASRPQDRQFILSSKKLLLSDSGFYLCAWSVSSRETQYFGPGTRLLVL.

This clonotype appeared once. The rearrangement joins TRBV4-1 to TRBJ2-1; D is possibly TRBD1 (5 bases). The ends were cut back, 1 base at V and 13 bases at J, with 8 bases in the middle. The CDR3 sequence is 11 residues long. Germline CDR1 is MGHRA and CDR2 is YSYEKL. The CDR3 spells CASSQGGLQFF. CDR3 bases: TGCGCCAGCAGCCAAGGGGGCCTTCAGTTCTTC.